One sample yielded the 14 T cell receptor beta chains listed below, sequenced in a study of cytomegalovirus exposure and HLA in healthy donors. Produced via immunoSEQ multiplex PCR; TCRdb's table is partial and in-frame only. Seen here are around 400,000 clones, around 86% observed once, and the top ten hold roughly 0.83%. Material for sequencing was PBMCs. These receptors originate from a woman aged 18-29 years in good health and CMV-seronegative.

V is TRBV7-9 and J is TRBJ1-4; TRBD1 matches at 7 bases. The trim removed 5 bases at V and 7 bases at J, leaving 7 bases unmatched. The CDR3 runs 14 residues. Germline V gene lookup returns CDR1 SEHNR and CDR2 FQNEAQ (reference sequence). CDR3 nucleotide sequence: TGTGCCAGCAGCCTTACAGGGGCTAGTGAAAAACTGTTTTTT. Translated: CASSLTGASEKLFF.

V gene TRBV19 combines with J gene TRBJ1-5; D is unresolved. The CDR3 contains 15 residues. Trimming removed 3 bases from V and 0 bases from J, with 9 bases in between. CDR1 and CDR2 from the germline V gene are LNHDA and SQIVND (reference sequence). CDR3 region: CASSIRVYSNQPQHF. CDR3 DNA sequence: TGTGCCAGTAGTATTCGGGTTTATAGCAATCAGCCCCAGCATTTT.

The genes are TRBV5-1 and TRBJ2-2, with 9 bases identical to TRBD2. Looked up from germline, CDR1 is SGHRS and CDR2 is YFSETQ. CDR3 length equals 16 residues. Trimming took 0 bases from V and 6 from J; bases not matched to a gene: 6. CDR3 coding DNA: TGCGCCAGCAGCTTGGTCCAGCGGGGGGCATCCGGGGAGCTGTTTTTT. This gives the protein CASSLVQRGASGELFF.

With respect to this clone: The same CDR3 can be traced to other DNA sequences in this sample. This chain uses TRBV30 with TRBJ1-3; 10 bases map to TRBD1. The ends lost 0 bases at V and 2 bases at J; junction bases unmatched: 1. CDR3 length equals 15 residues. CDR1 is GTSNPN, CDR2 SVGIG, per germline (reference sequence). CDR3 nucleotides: TGTGCCTGGAGTGTGGGGACAGGGGCTGGAAACACCATATATTTT. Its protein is CAWSVGTGAGNTIYF. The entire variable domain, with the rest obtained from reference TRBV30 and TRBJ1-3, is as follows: SQTIHQWPATLVQPVGSPLSLECTVEGTSNPNLYWYRQAAGRGLQLLFYSVGIGQISSEVPQNLSASRPQDRQFILSSKKLLLSDSGFYLCAWSVGTGAGNTIYFGEGSWLTVV.

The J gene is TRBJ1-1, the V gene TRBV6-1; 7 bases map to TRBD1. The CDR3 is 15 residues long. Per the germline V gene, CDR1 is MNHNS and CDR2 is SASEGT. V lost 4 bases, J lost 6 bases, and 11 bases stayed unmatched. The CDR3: CASSGPERGQPEAFF. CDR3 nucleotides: TGTGCCAGCAGTGGCCCAGAAAGGGGGCAGCCTGAAGCTTTCTTT.

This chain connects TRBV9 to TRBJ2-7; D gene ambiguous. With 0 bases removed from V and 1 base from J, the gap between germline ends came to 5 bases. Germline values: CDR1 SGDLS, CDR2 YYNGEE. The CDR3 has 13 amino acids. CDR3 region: CASSVAQSYEQYF. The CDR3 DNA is TGTGCCAGCAGCGTAGCACAGTCCTACGAGCAGTACTTC.

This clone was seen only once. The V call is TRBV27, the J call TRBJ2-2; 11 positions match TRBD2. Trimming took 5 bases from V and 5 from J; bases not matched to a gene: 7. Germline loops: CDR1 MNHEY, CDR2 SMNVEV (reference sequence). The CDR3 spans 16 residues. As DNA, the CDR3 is TGTGCCAGCAGTCAAGGGACTAGCGGTAATACCGGGGAGCTGTTTTTT. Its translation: CASSQGTSGNTGELFF.

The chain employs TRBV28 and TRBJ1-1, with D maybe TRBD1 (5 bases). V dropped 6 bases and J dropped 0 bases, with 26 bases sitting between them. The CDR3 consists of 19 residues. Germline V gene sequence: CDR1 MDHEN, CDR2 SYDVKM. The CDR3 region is CASSPARAGPQIMNTEAFF. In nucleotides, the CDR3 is TGTGCCAGCAGCCCCGCAAGGGCAGGGCCCCAAATCATGAACACTGAAGCTTTCTTT.

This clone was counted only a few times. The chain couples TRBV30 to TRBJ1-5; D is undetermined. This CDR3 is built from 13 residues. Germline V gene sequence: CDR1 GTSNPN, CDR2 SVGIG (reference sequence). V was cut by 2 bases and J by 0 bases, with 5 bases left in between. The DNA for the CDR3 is TGTGCCTGGAGTCCTTATAGCAATCAGCCCCAGCATTTT. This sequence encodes CAWSPYSNQPQHF.

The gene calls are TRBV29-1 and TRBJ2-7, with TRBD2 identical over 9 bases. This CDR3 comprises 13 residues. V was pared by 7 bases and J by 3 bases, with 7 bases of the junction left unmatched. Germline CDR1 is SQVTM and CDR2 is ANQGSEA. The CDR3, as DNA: TGCAGCGCTAGCGGGACCAATGACTACGAGCAGTACTTC. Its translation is CSASGTNDYEQYF.

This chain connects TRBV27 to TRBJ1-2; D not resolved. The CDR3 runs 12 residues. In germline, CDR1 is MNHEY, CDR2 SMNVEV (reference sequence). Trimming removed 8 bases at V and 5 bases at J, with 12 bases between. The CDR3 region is CASGSPIYGYTF. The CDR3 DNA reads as TGTGCCAGCGGCTCCCCCATTTATGGCTACACCTTC.

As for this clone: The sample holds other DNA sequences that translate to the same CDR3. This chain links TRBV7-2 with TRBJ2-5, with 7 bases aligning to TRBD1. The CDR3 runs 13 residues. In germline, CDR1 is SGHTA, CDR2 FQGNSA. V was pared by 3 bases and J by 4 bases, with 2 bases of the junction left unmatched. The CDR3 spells CASSLDRRETQYF. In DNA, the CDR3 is TGTGCCAGCAGCTTGGACAGGAGAGAGACCCAGTACTTC.

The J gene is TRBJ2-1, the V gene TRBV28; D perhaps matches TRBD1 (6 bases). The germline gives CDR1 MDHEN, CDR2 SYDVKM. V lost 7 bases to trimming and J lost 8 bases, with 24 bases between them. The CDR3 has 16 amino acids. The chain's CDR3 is CASTKSSQGRSHEQFF. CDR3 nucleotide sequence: TGTGCCAGCACCAAATCATCCCAGGGGCGTTCCCATGAGCAGTTCTTC.

This CDR3 reads CASSLLQGNEQYF. The DNA for the CDR3 is TGTGCCAGCAGCTTACTACAGGGGAACGAGCAGTACTTC. V and J are TRBV7-9 and TRBJ2-7, with 7 bases lining up with TRBD1. The germline V gene encodes CDR1 SEHNR and CDR2 FQNEAQ (reference sequence). V trimming: 2 bases; J trimming: 5 bases; junction bases outside the gene matches: 3. The CDR3 is 13 residues long.